These 22 T cell receptor beta chains were sequenced from one sample in a study of blood T cell repertoires in COVID-19. Sequencing used immunoSEQ multiplex PCR; TCRdb keeps in-frame clones, though not all of them. The sample carries about 190,000 clones, around 79% recorded once. Sequencing was done on a sample of peripheral blood. The receptors here all came from a woman between 50 and 59 years old with acute or convalescent COVID-19.

The V gene is TRBV18, the J gene TRBJ2-7; D is uncertain. This CDR3 has 11 amino acids. Germline lookup yields CDR1 KGHSH and CDR2 LQKENI. Trimming left V 2 bases short and J 4 bases short, with 3 bases between. The CDR3 loop is CASSPEYEQYF. The CDR3 DNA reads as TGTGCCAGCTCACCAGAGTACGAGCAGTACTTC.

In this sample, this clone turned up a few times. The chain joins TRBV5-1 to TRBJ1-2; TRBD1 matches 7 bases. Germline trimming cut 4 bases from V and 9 bases from J; bases unmatched to any gene: 15. Germline loops: CDR1 SGHRS, CDR2 YFSETQ. The CDR3 runs to 15 residues. The CDR3 loop is CASSIGGQGVLRYTF. In DNA form, the CDR3 reads TGCGCCAGCAGCATCGGGGGCCAGGGGGTCCTTCGCTACACCTTC.

The chain recombines TRBV4-1 with TRBJ1-5; D is unclear. Between the trimmed V and J ends, which lost 4 bases and 9 bases, there was a span of 13 bases. Germline-derived CDR1 and CDR2 are MGHRA and YSYEKL. The CDR3 is 13 amino acids. CDR3 nucleotide sequence: TGCGCCAGCAGCCCCGATGCGAGTCTGCCCCAGCATTTT. Its protein is CASSPDASLPQHF.

The chain employs TRBV7-9 and TRBJ2-3; TRBD2 is a possible D gene (5 bases). The CDR3 has 14 amino acids. V was trimmed by 6 bases and J by 3 bases, leaving 13 bases between them. Germline V gene sequence: CDR1 SEHNR, CDR2 FQNEAQ (reference sequence). The CDR3 DNA reads TGTGCCAGCAGGTTACTAGACCAGACAGATACGCAGTATTTT. It encodes CASRLLDQTDTQYF.

This rearrangement joins TRBV5-1 to TRBJ2-1; D possibly corresponds to TRBD2 (6 bases). Trimming took off 0 bases at V and 0 bases at J, with 19 bases between the two ends. The V gene's germline CDR1 is SGHRS and CDR2 YFSETQ. The CDR3 covers 19 residues. The CDR3 reads CASSLATLGGLSSYNEQFF. The CDR3 DNA is TGCGCCAGCAGCTTGGCCACTTTGGGAGGTCTCAGCTCCTACAATGAGCAGTTCTTC.

The rearrangement uses TRBV2 and TRBJ1-1; tentative D call: TRBD1 (5 bases). The V gene lost 7 bases and the J gene lost 4 bases, with 16 bases spanning the gap. Per the germline V gene, CDR1 is SNHLY and CDR2 is FYNNEI. CDR3 size: 14 residues. The DNA of the CDR3 is TGTGCCAGCACCCGGGGGGGGAGGGTCACTGAAGCTTTCTTT. Translated, it gives CASTRGGRVTEAFF.

The chain links TRBV27 to TRBJ1-3, with 9 positions matching TRBD1. In germline, CDR1 is MNHEY, CDR2 SMNVEV (reference sequence). There are 16 residues in the CDR3. V shed 5 bases and J 2 bases; nucleotides not matched to a gene: 7. Here the CDR3 reads CASSSLGTGTGNTIYF. The CDR3 nucleotides read TGTGCCAGCAGTAGCCTCGGGACAGGGACTGGAAACACCATATATTTT.

The chain uses TRBV18 and TRBJ2-2, with TRBD1 matching over 10 bases. The germline gives CDR1 KGHSH, CDR2 LQKENI. The CDR3 contains 15 residues. The V and J ends lost 7 bases and 5 bases, in that order; junction bases with no gene match: 7. The CDR3 spells CASWPSGQGTGELFF. The CDR3 DNA reads as TGTGCCAGCTGGCCCTCGGGACAGGGGACCGGGGAGCTGTTTTTT.

This chain connects TRBV30 to TRBJ1-5; the D gene is possibly TRBD1 (5 bases). The CDR3 runs 12 residues. The germline V gene has CDR1 GTSNPN and CDR2 SVGIG (reference sequence). V shed 3 bases and J shed 7 bases, with 10 bases lying between them. CDR3 in amino acids: CAWSQGRQPQHF. The CDR3 nucleotides are TGTGCCTGGAGCCAGGGAAGGCAGCCCCAGCATTTT.

The V gene is TRBV28, the J gene TRBJ2-7, with TRBD1 matching 7 bases. Germline V gives CDR1 MDHEN, CDR2 SYDVKM. The V segment lost 4 bases and the J segment 2 bases; nucleotides outside the gene matches: 8. This CDR3 has 15 amino acids. This chain's CDR3 is CASSYRGTVAYEQYF. CDR3 DNA: TGTGCCAGCAGTTACCGTGGGACAGTAGCCTACGAGCAGTACTTC.

J is TRBJ1-1 and V is TRBV19; the D gene is possibly TRBD1 (6 bases). This CDR3 spans 15 amino acids. V lost 2 bases, J lost 1 base, and 11 bases lay in between. Germline V gives CDR1 LNHDA, CDR2 SQIVND (reference sequence). The CDR3 region is CASSISGRGNTEAFF. For the CDR3, the DNA is TGTGCCAGTAGTATATCGGGCAGGGGGAACACTGAAGCTTTCTTT.

This rearrangement joins TRBV12-3 or TRBV12-4 to TRBJ2-1; D is ambiguous. Between the trimmed V and J ends, which lost 1 base and 6 bases, there was a span of 7 bases. This CDR3 contains 13 residues. The CDR3 nucleotides are TGTGCCAGCAGTTTAGGGAGTAGCAATGAGCAGTTCTTC. Translation: CASSLGSSNEQFF.

The J gene is TRBJ2-3, the V gene TRBV4-3; D may be TRBD2 (6 bases). Germline lookup yields CDR1 LGHNA and CDR2 YSLEER. The ends were cut back, 0 bases at V and 10 bases at J, with 11 bases in the middle. There are 13 residues in the CDR3. CDR3 sequence: CASSQDRRDPQYF. Written as DNA, the CDR3 is TGCGCCAGCAGCCAAGATAGGAGGGATCCGCAGTATTTT.

This clone is a singleton in its sample. V and J are TRBV5-4 and TRBJ2-7; 9 nucleotides line up with TRBD1. CDR1 is SGHNT and CDR2 is YYREEE in the germline V gene (reference sequence). The CDR3 extends over 14 amino acids. The V segment lost 6 bases and the J segment 4 bases; nucleotides outside the gene matches: 8. The CDR3 nucleotides are TGTGCCAGCACCATAACAGGGGGCAGTTACGAGCAGTACTTC. Translated, it gives CASTITGGSYEQYF.

This clone was observed once. The V gene is TRBV6-5, the J gene TRBJ2-3, with no clear D. V was trimmed by 0 bases and J by 2 bases, leaving 9 bases between them. CDR3 length: 15 amino acids. CDR1 MNHEY and CDR2 SVGAGI come from the germline V gene. DNA of the CDR3: TGTGCCAGCAGTTACTCGGGCAGGTCCACAGATACGCAGTATTTT. This encodes CASSYSGRSTDTQYF.

The V and J genes are TRBV6-5 and TRBJ2-5, with 9 bases fitting TRBD2. The CDR3 covers 14 residues. Germline V gene sequence: CDR1 MNHEY, CDR2 SVGAGI. CDR3 sequence reads: CALRGRGGPQTQYF. CDR3 bases: TGTGCACTACGGGGGCGGGGGGGCCCACAGACCCAGTACTTC.

This rearrangement joins TRBV10-3 to TRBJ2-1; 8 bases agree with TRBD2. V gave up 2 bases and J gave up 3 bases; unmatched junction bases: 0. This CDR3 contains 14 residues. Germline assignment: CDR1 ENHRY and CDR2 SYGVKD. This CDR3 is CAISELAGYNEQFF. The CDR3 DNA reads as TGTGCCATCAGTGAGCTAGCGGGCTACAATGAGCAGTTCTTC.

This clone was recorded only once. The chain employs TRBV11-3 and TRBJ2-3, with D uncertain. The germline V gene has CDR1 SGHNT and CDR2 YENEEA. The CDR3 contains 15 residues. With 2 bases removed from V and 2 bases from J, the gap between germline ends came to 11 bases. CDR3: CASSLLQRFTDTQYF. CDR3 in DNA: TGTGCCAGCAGCTTACTCCAGCGATTCACAGATACGCAGTATTTT.

This clone occurred once. J is TRBJ2-3 and V is TRBV7-9, with 9 bases that match TRBD2. Germline V gene data show CDR1 as SEHNR and CDR2 as FQNEAQ (reference sequence). The CDR3 is 17 amino acids. V lost 4 bases, J lost 2 bases, and 10 bases stayed unmatched. The CDR3 DNA sequence: TGTGCCAGCAGCTCAGACCCGGGACTAGCAACCACAGATACGCAGTATTTT. The encoded protein is CASSSDPGLATTDTQYF.

The chain carries TRBV19 and TRBJ1-2; 7 bases are a match to TRBD1. CDR3 length: 13 amino acids. Germline-derived CDR1 and CDR2 are LNHDA and SQIVND (reference sequence). Losses at the gene ends were 8 bases for V and 4 bases for J; bases not matched to a gene: 7. This CDR3 reads CASRMGQSYGYTF. CDR3 DNA: TGTGCCAGTCGCATGGGACAGAGCTATGGCTACACCTTC.

V usage is TRBV28 and J usage is TRBJ2-7; 7 bases fit TRBD1. After removal of 5 bases from V and 3 bases from J, the junction contained 13 bases not matched to a gene. The CDR3 consists of 16 residues. Per the germline V gene, CDR1 is MDHEN and CDR2 is SYDVKM. CDR3 residues: CASSPVTGTAFYEQYF. CDR3 nucleotides: TGTGCCAGCAGTCCCGTTACCGGGACAGCTTTCTACGAGCAGTACTTC.

This sequence joins TRBV24-1 and TRBJ2-4; a weak D match, TRBD1 (6 bases). The CDR3 covers 17 residues. CDR1 and CDR2 (germline): KGHDR, SFDVKD. V lost 0 bases and J lost 1, with 12 bases in between. The CDR3 loop reads CATSDLGQGLAKNIQYF. CDR3 DNA: TGTGCCACCAGTGATTTGGGGCAGGGGTTGGCCAAAAACATTCAGTACTTC.